The entry below gives a single T cell receptor (beta chain) sequence along with its context. Its antigen is unidentified. These data belong to a study of post-analysis software for immune sequencing data. At the level of the study: There were relapsing-remitting, secondary progressive and progressive-relapsing multiple sclerosis among the disease courses included.

Prepared TCR beta cDNA libraries contained unique molecular identifiers. It was from about 0.94 to 9.7 million T cells that some 500,000 cDNA molecules came. One entry per CDR3 protein results from TCRdb running MiXCR on the PCR reads. The sample has roughly 540,000 distinct CDR3 sequences; 30% to 40% are singletons. V dropped 3 bases and J dropped 9; count of bases not matched to a gene: 10. Germline assignment: CDR1 DFQATT and CDR2 SNEGSKA (reference sequence). The CDR3 has 15 residues. Broader study findings: The five TRBV segments detected at higher frequency in patients than in controls included TRBV5-6, TRBV5-1 and TRBV20-1.

This TCR derives from a girl aged 2 to 17 with multiple sclerosis. The rearrangement uses TRBV20-1 and TRBJ2-1; 11 nucleotides align to TRBD2. Sequencing was done on a sample of blood. CDR3 sequence (DNA): TGCAGTGCTAGCCCCGGGACTAGCGGCGGGTCTGAGCAGTTCTTC. Its protein product is CSASPGTSGGSEQFF.